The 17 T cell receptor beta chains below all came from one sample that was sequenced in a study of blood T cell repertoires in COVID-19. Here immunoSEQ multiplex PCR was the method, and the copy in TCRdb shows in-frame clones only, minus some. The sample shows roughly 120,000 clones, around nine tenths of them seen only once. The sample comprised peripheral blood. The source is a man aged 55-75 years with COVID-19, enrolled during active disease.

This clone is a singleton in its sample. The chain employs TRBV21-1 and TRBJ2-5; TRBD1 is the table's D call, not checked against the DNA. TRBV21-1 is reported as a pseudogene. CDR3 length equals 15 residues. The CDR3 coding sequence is TGTGCCAGCAGCACCTCGGGACAGGGACAAGAGACCCAGTACTTC. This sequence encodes CASSTSGQGQETQYF.

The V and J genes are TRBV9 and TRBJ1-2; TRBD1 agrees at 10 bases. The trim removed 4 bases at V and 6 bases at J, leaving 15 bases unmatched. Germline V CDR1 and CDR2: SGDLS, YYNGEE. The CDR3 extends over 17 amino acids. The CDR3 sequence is CASSKSGQGFPSDGYTF. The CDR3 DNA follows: TGTGCCAGCAGCAAGTCGGGACAGGGGTTTCCTAGTGATGGCTACACCTTC.

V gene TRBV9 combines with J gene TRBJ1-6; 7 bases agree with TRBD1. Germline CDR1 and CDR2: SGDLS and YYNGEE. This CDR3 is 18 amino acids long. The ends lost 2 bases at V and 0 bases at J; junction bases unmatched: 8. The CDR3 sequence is CASSVGQGGGSYNSPLHF. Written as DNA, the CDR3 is TGTGCCAGCAGCGTCGGGCAGGGGGGAGGCTCCTATAATTCACCCCTCCACTTT.

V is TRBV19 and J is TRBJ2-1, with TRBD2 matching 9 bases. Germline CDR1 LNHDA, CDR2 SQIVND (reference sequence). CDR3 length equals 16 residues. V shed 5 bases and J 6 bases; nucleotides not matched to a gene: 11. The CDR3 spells CASSLSAGGPGNEQFF. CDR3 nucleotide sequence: TGTGCCAGTAGTCTCTCGGCGGGAGGGCCGGGCAATGAGCAGTTCTTC.

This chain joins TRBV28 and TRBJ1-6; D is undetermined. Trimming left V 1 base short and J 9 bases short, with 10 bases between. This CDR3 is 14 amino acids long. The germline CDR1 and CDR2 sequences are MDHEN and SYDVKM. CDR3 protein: CASSLSLIRSPLHF. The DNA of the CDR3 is TGTGCCAGCAGTTTATCTCTAATTCGTTCACCCCTCCACTTT.

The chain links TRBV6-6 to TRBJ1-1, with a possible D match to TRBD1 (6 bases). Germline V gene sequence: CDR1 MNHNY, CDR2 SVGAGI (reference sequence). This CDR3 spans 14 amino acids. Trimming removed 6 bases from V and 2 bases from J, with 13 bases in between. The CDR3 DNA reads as TGTGCCAGCAGCCTCCAACAGGGAAACACTGAAGCTTTCTTT. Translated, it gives CASSLQQGNTEAFF.

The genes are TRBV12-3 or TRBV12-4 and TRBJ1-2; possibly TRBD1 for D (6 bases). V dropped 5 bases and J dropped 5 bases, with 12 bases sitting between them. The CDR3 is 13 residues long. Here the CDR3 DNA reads TGTGCCAGCAGTGGGACACCATTATATGGCTACACCTTC. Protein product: CASSGTPLYGYTF.

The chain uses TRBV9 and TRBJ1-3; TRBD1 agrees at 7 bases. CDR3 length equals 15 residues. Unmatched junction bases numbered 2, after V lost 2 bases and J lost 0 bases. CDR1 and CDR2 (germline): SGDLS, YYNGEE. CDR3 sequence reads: CASSVTGSSGNTIYF. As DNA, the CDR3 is TGTGCCAGCAGCGTGACAGGGAGCTCTGGAAACACCATATATTTT.

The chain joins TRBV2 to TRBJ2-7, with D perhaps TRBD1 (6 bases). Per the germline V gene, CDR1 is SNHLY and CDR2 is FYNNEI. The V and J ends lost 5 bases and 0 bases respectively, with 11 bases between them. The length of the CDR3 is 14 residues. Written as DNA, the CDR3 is TGTGCCAGCAGTACCTCGGACAGCTCCTACGAGCAGTACTTC. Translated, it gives CASSTSDSSYEQYF.

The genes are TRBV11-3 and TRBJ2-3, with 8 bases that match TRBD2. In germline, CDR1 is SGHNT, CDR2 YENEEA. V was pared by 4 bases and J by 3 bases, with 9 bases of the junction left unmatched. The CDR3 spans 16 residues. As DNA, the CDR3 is TGTGCCAGCAGCTCTCGGGGAGCGGGAGTAACAGATACGCAGTATTTT. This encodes CASSSRGAGVTDTQYF. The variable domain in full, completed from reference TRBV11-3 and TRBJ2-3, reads EAGVVQSPRYKIIEKKQPVAFWCNPISGHNTLYWYLQNLGQGPELLIRYENEEAVDDSQLPKDRFSAERLKGVDSTLKIQPAELGDSAVYLCASSSRGAGVTDTQYFGPGTRLTVL.

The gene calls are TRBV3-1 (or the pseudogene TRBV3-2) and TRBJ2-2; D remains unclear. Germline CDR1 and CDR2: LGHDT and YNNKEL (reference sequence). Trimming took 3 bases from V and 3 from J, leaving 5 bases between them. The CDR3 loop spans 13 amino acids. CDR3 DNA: TGTGCCAGCAGCCAGTCATACACCGGGGAGCTGTTTTTT. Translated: CASSQSYTGELFF.

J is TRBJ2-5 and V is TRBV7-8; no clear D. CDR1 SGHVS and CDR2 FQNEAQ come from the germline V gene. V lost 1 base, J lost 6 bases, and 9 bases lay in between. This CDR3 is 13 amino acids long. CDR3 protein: CASSLERRKTQYF. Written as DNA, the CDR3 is TGTGCCAGCAGCTTAGAACGGCGGAAGACCCAGTACTTC.

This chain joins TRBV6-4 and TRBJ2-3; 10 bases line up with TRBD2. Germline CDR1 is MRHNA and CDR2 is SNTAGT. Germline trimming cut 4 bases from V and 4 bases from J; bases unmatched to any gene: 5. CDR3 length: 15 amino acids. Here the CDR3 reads CASSVSAGGPDTQYF. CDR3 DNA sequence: TGTGCCAGCAGTGTATCAGCGGGAGGGCCAGATACGCAGTATTTT.

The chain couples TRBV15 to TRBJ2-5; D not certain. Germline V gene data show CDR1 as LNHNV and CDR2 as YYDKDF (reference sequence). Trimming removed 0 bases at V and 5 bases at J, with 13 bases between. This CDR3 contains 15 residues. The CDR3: CATSRDRSGQETQYF. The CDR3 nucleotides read TGTGCCACCAGCAGAGATCGGTCAGGCCAGGAGACCCAGTACTTC. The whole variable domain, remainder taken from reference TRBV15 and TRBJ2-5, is DAMVIQNPRYQVTQFGKPVTLSCSQTLNHNVMYWYQQKSSQAPKLLFHYYDKDFNNEADTPDNFQSRRPNTSFCFLDIRSPGLGDTAMYLCATSRDRSGQETQYFGPGTRLLVL.

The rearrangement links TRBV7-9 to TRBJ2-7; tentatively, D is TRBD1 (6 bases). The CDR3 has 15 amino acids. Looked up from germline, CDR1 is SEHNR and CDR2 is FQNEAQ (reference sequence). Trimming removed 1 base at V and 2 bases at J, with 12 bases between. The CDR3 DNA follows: TGTGCCAGCAGCTTAGGAGGGGGAAGGACCTACGAGCAGTACTTC. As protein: CASSLGGGRTYEQYF.

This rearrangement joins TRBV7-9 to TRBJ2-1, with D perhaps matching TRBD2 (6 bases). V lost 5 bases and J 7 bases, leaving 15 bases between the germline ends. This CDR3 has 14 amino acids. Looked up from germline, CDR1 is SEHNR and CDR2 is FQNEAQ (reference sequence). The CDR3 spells CASSPWGRENEQFF. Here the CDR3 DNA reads TGTGCCAGCAGCCCCTGGGGCCGGGAGAATGAGCAGTTCTTC. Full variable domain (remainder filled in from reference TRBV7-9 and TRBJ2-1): DTGVSQNPRHKITKRGQNVTFRCDPISEHNRLYWYRQTLGQGPEFLTYFQNEAQLEKSRLLSDRFSAERPKGSFSTLEIQRTEQGDSAMYLCASSPWGRENEQFFGPGTRLTVL.

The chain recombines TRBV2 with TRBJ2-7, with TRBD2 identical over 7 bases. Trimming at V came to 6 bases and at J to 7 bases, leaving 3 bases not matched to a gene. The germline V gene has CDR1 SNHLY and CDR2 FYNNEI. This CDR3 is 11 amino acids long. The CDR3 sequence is CASRSRGEQYF. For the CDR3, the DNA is TGTGCCAGCAGGTCGCGGGGGGAGCAGTACTTC.